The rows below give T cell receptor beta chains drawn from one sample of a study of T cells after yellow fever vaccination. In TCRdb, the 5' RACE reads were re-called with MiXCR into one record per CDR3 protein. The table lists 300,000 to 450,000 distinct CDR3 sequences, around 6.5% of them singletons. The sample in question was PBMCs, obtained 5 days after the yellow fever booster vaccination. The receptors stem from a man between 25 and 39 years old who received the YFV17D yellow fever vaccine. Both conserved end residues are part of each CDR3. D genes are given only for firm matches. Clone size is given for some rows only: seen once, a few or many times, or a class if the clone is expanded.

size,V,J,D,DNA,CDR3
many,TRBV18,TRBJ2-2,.,TGTGCCAGCTCACCCAAGGACACCGGGGAGCTGTTTTTT,CASSPKDTGELFF
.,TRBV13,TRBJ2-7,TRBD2,TGTACCTTCTGTTCCGGGGGGGGACTAGCGGAGACCTCCTACGAGCAGTACTTC,CTFCSGGGLAETSYEQYF
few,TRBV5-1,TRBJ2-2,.,TGCGCCAGCACCTTAGTGAACACCGGGGAGCTGTTTTTT,CASTLVNTGELFF
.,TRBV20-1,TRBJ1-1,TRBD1,TGCAGTGCTAGATCGACAGGGTCTTCGAACACTGAAGCTTTCTTT,CSARSTGSSNTEAFF
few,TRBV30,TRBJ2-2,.,TGTGCCTGGAGTGTCCCACCCGGGGGGCTGTTTTTT,CAWSVPPGGLFF
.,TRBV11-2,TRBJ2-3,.,TGTGCCAGCAGCTTTAGATCAGGAGGTTCAGCCCCAGATACGCAGTATTTT,CASSFRSGGSAPDTQYF
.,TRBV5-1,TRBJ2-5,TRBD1,TGCGCCAGCAGCTTGGTGAGGGACAGCTATCAAGAGACCCAGTACTTC,CASSLVRDSYQETQYF
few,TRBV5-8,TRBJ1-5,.,TGTGCCAGCAGCTTGGAGGCAGACAATCAGCCCCAGCATTTT,CASSLEADNQPQHF
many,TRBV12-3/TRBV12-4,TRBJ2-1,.,TGTGCCAGCAGTTTTGAACCCTCTGAGCAGTTCTTC,CASSFEPSEQFF
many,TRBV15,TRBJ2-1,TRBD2,TGTGCCACCAGAGTACTAGCGGGAGTCTACAATGAGCAGTTCTTC,CATRVLAGVYNEQFF
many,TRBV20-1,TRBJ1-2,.,TGCAGTGCTAGAACCAGGGATTACTATGGCTACACCTTC,CSARTRDYYGYTF
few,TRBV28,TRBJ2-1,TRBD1,TGTGCCAGCAGGGGCGGGACAGGGGGCTACAATGAGCAGTTCTTC,CASRGGTGGYNEQFF
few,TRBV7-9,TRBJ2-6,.,TGTGCCACCCTCAGGACAACGAGGAGCTCTGGGGCCAACGTCCTGACTTTC,CATLRTTRSSGANVLTF
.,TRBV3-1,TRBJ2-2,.,TGTGCCAGCAGCCGTGGGACACCGAACACCGGGGAGCTGTTTTTT,CASSRGTPNTGELFF
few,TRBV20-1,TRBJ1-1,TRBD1,TGCAGTGCCGCACCTCCGGGACAGGGAAACACTGAAGCTTTCTTT,CSAAPPGQGNTEAFF
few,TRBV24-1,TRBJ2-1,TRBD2,TGTGCCACCAGTGATCCCGGGACTAGGGGATTACATGAGCAGTTCTTC,CATSDPGTRGLHEQFF
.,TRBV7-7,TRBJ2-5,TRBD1,TGTGCTAGCAGGCAGGGACAGGGACGGGAGACCCAGTACTTC,CASRQGQGRETQYF
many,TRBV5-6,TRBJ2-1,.,TGTGCCAGCAGCCCCCCATCCGGGGCGGGGTACAATGAGCAGTTCTTC,CASSPPSGAGYNEQFF
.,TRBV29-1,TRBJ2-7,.,TGCAGCGTTGAAGAAAGGGGCTACGAGCAGTACTTC,CSVEERGYEQYF
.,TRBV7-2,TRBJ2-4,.,TGTGCCAGCAGCTTAGTTCGCCTAGCCAAAAACATTCAGTACTTC,CASSLVRLAKNIQYF
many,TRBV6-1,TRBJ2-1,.,TGTGCCAGCCAACTGACTAGGAGGCACAATGAGCAGTTCTTC,CASQLTRRHNEQFF
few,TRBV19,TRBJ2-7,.,TGTGCCAGTAGTGTTTCTCAGTCCTACGAGCAGTACTTC,CASSVSQSYEQYF
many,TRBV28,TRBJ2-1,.,TGTGCCAGCAGTTTTCCCTCGGACAGAGTCTACAATGAGCAGTTCTTC,CASSFPSDRVYNEQFF
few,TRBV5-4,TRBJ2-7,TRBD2,TGTGCCAGCAGCTTCGGCGGGAGAGGGGTCGGGGAGCAGTACTTC,CASSFGGRGVGEQYF
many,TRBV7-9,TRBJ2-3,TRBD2,TGTTCGGGGGGATCTCCAGATACGCAGTATTTT,CSGGSPDTQYF
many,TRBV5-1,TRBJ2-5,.,TGCGCCAGCAGCCAAGGGACGCTCCAAGAGACCCAGTACTTC,CASSQGTLQETQYF
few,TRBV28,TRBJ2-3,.,TGTGCCAGCAGTTTGGGAGTTAGGAATACGCAGTATTTT,CASSLGVRNTQYF
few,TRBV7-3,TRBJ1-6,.,TGTGCCAGCAGCTTAACTCAGGGGAATTCACCCCTCCACTTT,CASSLTQGNSPLHF
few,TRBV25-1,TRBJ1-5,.,TGTGCCAGCAGTGAGGTTGGCAGATATCAGCCCCAGCATTTT,CASSEVGRYQPQHF
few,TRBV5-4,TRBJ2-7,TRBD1,TGTGCCAGCGGCCCCATCTTCGGACAGGGTGGTGAGCAGTACTTC,CASGPIFGQGGEQYF
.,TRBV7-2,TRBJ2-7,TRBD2,TGTGCCAGCAGCCACAGCGGGAGAGCCTACGAGCAGTACTTC,CASSHSGRAYEQYF
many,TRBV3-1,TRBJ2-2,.,TGTGCCAGCAGCCAAGTTCGGCGAACCGGGGAGCTGTTTTTT,CASSQVRRTGELFF
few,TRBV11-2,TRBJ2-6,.,TGTGCCAGCAGCTCTCAGGTCTCTGGGGCCAACGTCCTGACTTTC,CASSSQVSGANVLTF
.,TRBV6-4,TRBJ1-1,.,TGTGCCAGCACCCCTGAGGGGGTCGGGAACACTGAAGCTTTCTTT,CASTPEGVGNTEAFF
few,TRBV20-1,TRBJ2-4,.,TGCAGTGCTATGGGTAAAGGGTTTGGAGTGAACATTCAGTACTTC,CSAMGKGFGVNIQYF
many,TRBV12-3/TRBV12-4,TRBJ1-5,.,TGTGCCAGCAGTTTACGGACAGATAGCAATCAGCCCCAGCATTTT,CASSLRTDSNQPQHF
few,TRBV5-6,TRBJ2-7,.,TGTGCCAGCAGGTACGAAGAGGGTACAGGAACCTACGAGCAGTACTTC,CASRYEEGTGTYEQYF
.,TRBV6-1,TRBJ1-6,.,TGTGCCAGCAAGGCGGGAAATATAAATTCACCCCTCCACTTT,CASKAGNINSPLHF
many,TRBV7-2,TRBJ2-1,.,TGTGCCAGCAGCTTAGCCAGATACAATGAGCAGTTCTTC,CASSLARYNEQFF
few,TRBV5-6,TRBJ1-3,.,TGTGCCAGCAGCGGGACGGGAATCTCTGGAAACACCATATATTTT,CASSGTGISGNTIYF
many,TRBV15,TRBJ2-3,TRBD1,TGTGCCACCAGCATGGACAGGGGCACAGATACGCAGTATTTT,CATSMDRGTDTQYF
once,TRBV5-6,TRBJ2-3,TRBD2,TGTGCCAGCAGCTTGGGACTAGCGGGAGTCTATAGCGCAGATACGCAGTATTTT,CASSLGLAGVYSADTQYF
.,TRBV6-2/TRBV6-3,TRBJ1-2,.,TGTGCCAGCAGCGGCTTCTATGGCTACACCTTC,CASSGFYGYTF
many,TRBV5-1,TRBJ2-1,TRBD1,TGCGCCAGCAGCTTGGAGGGGGCGTATGGTGTTAGTGAGCAGTTCTTC,CASSLEGAYGVSEQFF
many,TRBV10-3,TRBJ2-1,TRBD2,TGTGCCATTAGTAGCGGGAGCTCCTACAATGAGCAGTTCTTC,CAISSGSSYNEQFF
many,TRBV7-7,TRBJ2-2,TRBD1,TGTGCTAGTTCTCTAGACAGGGGAACCGGGGAGCTGTTTTTT,CASSLDRGTGELFF
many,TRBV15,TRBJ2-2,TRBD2,TGTGCCACCAGCAGGGATCGACTAGCCCCAACCGGGGAGCTGTTTTTT,CATSRDRLAPTGELFF
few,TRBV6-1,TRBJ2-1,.,TGTGCCAGCAGTGCCGTTGGGCTTAGCTCCTACAATGAGCAGTTCTTC,CASSAVGLSSYNEQFF
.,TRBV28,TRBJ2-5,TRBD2,TGTGCCAGCAGCCTCCTAGCGGGAGGGTTCGTGGAGACCCAGTACTTC,CASSLLAGGFVETQYF
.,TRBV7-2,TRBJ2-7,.,TGTGCCAGCAGCATTGGGCAGGGAACAATCTACGAGCAGTACTTC,CASSIGQGTIYEQYF
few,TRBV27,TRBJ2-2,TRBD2,TGTGCCAGCAGTGAAATAGCGGGAGTAGACACCGGGGAGCTGTTTTTT,CASSEIAGVDTGELFF